The following is a T cell receptor beta chain sequence with its context. The data originate from a study of shared T cell receptors in the human thymus. Only in-frame clones appear in the TCRdb table, and some are missing; sequencing was by immunoSEQ multiplex PCR. Counted here are hundreds of thousands of clones, 87% occurring once; the ten biggest clones make up over 0.008%. Germline values: CDR1 SGHTA, CDR2 FQGNSA. The J segment lost 8 bases and the V segment lost 5 bases, leaving 8 bases of the junction unmatched. The CDR3 is 13 residues long. These data were also reused for a study on human thymus T cells. As that report states: Resections that were taken during corrective heart surgery supplied the thymus tissue. Biased V and J segment usage appeared in thymus and peripheral blood. Related research reported highly overlapping thymic repertoires among unrelated individuals.

The chain couples TRBV7-2 to TRBJ1-2, with TRBD1 identical over 7 bases. The sample consisted of thymocytes. The clonotype was recovered from a boy younger than two with a congenital heart defect. The CDR3 spells CASSVDRDNGYTF. CDR3 DNA sequence: TGTGCCAGCAGCGTAGACAGGGATAACGGCTACACCTTC.